Following are 11 T cell receptor beta chains from one sample sequenced in a study of beta chain features in type 1 diabetes. The entirety of the isolated RNA underwent reverse transcription, so expressed TCRB transcripts were sequenced. Data came from immunoSEQ multiplex PCR; TCRdb stores just in-frame clones and leaves some out. This sample has more than 50,000 clones, with about three fifths found just once. Sequenced input: Tregs from blood. The receptor source for this set is a woman younger than 30 in good health.

The CDR3 region has the DNA TGTGCCAGCAGTTTACAGGGGGCGACTGAAGCTTTCTTT. This sequence encodes CASSLQGATEAFF. The rearrangement links TRBV27 to TRBJ1-1, with TRBD1 identical over 8 bases. The CDR3 is made up of 13 amino acids. Germline lookup yields CDR1 MNHEY and CDR2 SMNVEV (reference sequence). V lost 2 bases and J lost 5; bases outside the gene matches: 1.

The V and J genes are TRBV5-1 and TRBJ2-7; 8 bases align to TRBD1. CDR3 length: 14 residues. The junction had 5 bases not matched to a gene; V was cut back by 3 bases and J by 3 bases. Germline V gives CDR1 SGHRS, CDR2 YFSETQ. Here the CDR3 reads CASSSSTGVYEQYF. The CDR3 coding sequence is TGCGCCAGCAGCTCATCGACAGGGGTCTACGAGCAGTACTTC.

In nucleotides, the CDR3 is TGTGCCAGCAGCTTATCTAGCAGCACAGATACGCAGTATTTT. Translation gives CASSLSSSTDTQYF. The chain links TRBV7-9 to TRBJ2-3; a possible D gene is TRBD2 (5 bases). CDR1 and CDR2 (germline): SEHNR, FQNEAQ (reference sequence). The CDR3 is 14 amino acids. Trimming removed 2 bases from V and 0 bases from J, with 6 bases in between.

This clone was recorded only once. The chain links TRBV10-1 to TRBJ2-1; 7 positions agree with TRBD2. Germline lookup yields CDR1 WNHNN and CDR2 SYGVQD (reference sequence). This CDR3 is built from 16 residues. J lost 8 bases, V lost 3 bases, and 13 bases had no gene match. The CDR3 DNA sequence: TGCGCCAGCAGTGATTCCGGGACTACGGGTAGCGATGAGCAGTTCTTC. Its translation is CASSDSGTTGSDEQFF.

J is TRBJ1-1 and V is TRBV7-8; D remains unclear. The V gene lost 3 bases and the J gene lost 4 bases, with 12 bases spanning the gap. CDR3 size: 14 residues. Germline loops: CDR1 SGHVS, CDR2 FQNEAQ. CDR3 nucleotide sequence: TGTGCCAGCAGCTTCGCCCGGCGGAGCACTGAAGCTTTCTTT. Translation gives CASSFARRSTEAFF.

The CDR3 DNA sequence: TGTGCCAGCAGCCCCAACACAGATACGCAGTATTTT. This gives the protein CASSPNTDTQYF. V usage is TRBV11-2 and J usage is TRBJ2-3, with D hard to call. This CDR3 spans 12 amino acids. Per the germline V gene, CDR1 is SGHAT and CDR2 is FQNNGV. Trimming removed 5 bases from V and 2 bases from J, with 5 bases in between. Full variable domain (rest looked up from reference TRBV11-2 and TRBJ2-3): EAGVAQSPRYKIIEKRQSVAFWCNPISGHATLYWYQQILGQGPKLLIQFQNNGVVDDSQLPKDRFSAERLKGVDSTLKIQPAKLEDSAVYLCASSPNTDTQYFGPGTRLTVL.

The chain recombines TRBV18 with TRBJ2-7, with D perhaps matching TRBD2 (5 bases). The CDR3 runs 11 residues. Trimming removed 4 bases at V and 7 bases at J, with 8 bases between. Germline CDR1 KGHSH, CDR2 LQKENI. The CDR3 bases are TGTGCCAGCTCACAGGAGCGGGAGCAGTACTTC. This codes for CASSQEREQYF.

This clone was seen more than once but under ten times. The chain recombines TRBV11-2 with TRBJ1-1; tentative D call: TRBD1 (5 bases). The CDR3 has 14 residues. CDR1 is SGHAT, CDR2 FQNNGV, per germline. Between the trimmed V and J ends, which lost 5 bases and 0 bases, there was a span of 10 bases. Written as DNA, the CDR3 is TGTGCCAGCAGCCCCCCGGGGGTGAACACTGAAGCTTTCTTT. Protein product: CASSPPGVNTEAFF.

The CDR3 here is CASSFPSGGRNEQFF. Here the CDR3 DNA reads TGTGCCAGTAGTTTCCCTAGCGGGGGCAGGAATGAGCAGTTCTTC. V is TRBV19 and J is TRBJ2-1; 10 nucleotides align to TRBD2. In germline, CDR1 is LNHDA, CDR2 SQIVND (reference sequence). The CDR3 has 15 amino acids. Losses at the gene ends were 5 bases for V and 7 bases for J; bases not matched to a gene: 8.

This chain links TRBV4-3 with TRBJ1-2; no firm D call. This CDR3 is 13 amino acids long. The germline V gene encodes CDR1 LGHNA and CDR2 YSLEER. V was shortened by 3 bases and J by 7 bases, with 12 bases between the two germline ends. The CDR3 loop is CASSQIRQSGYTF. The CDR3 bases are TGCGCCAGCAGCCAGATCCGCCAGTCTGGCTACACCTTC.

J is TRBJ2-7 and V is TRBV6-1; D perhaps matches TRBD1 (7 bases). Deletions cut 6 bases from V and 6 bases from J, with 15 bases between. The CDR3 consists of 13 residues. The germline gives CDR1 MNHNS, CDR2 SASEGT. The CDR3 sequence is CASRQGGISEQYF. The CDR3 nucleotides read TGTGCCAGCAGGCAGGGGGGTATCAGCGAGCAGTACTTC.